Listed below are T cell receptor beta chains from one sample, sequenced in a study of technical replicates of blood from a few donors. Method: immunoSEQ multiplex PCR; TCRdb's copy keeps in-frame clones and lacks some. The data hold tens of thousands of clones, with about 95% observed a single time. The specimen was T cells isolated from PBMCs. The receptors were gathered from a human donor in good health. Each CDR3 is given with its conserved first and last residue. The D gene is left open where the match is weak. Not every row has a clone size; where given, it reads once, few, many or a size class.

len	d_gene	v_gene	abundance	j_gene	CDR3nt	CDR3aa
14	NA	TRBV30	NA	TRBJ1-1	TGTGCCTGGAGTGTAAGTAGTCGGGGAGAAAAAGCTTTCTTT	CAWSVSSRGEKAFF
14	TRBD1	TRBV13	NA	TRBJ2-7	TGTGCCAGCAGCTTGACCAGGGGGCTGAACGAGCAGTACTTC	CASSLTRGLNEQYF
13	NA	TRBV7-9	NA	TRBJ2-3	TGTGCCAGCAGCTTAGCTATAGCCAGCTTGCCGTATTTT	CASSLAIASLPYF
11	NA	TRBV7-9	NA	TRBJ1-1	TGTGCCAGCACCCCCGGCACTGAAGCTTTCTTT	CASTPGTEAFF
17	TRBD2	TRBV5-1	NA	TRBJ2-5	TGCGCCAGCAGCCTAGGACTAGCGGGAGGGCCAAAAGAGACCCAGTACTTC	CASSLGLAGGPKETQYF
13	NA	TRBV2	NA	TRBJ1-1	TGTGCCAGCAGTGAGCACCCAGTGACTGAAGCTTTCTTT	CASSEHPVTEAFF
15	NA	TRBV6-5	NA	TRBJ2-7	TGTGCCAGCAGTTACAACCGGGACAACGTCTACGAGCAGTACTTC	CASSYNRDNVYEQYF
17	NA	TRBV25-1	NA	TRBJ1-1	TGTGCCAGCAGTGAACCTCCGTATGCGGGTTCGAACACTGAAGCTTTCTTT	CASSEPPYAGSNTEAFF
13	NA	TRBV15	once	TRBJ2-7	TGTGCCACCAGCGGCCTTTTCGCCGGGGAGCAGTACTTC	CATSGLFAGEQYF
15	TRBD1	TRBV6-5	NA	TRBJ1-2	TGTGCCAGCAGTTACTATTCGGCACTAGGACAGGGTTACACCTTC	CASSYYSALGQGYTF
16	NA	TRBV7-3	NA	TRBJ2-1	TGTGCCAGCAGCTTAACGGGGACAAACCTTGCAAATGAGCAGTTCTTC	CASSLTGTNLANEQFF
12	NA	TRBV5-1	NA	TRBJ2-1	TGCGCCAGCAGCTACCGGGACTCTGAGCAGTTCTTC	CASSYRDSEQFF
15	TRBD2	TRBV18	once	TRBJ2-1	TGTGCCAGCTCACCAAGGCTAGCGGGAGGTGATGAGCAGTTCTTC	CASSPRLAGGDEQFF
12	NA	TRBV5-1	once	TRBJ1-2	TGCGCCAGCAGCTTGGGGACAAATGGCTACACCTTC	CASSLGTNGYTF
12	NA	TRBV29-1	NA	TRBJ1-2	TGCAGCGTTGGTGGGGCCCTCTATGGCTACACCTTC	CSVGGALYGYTF
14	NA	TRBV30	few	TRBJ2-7	TGTGCCTGTGAGGGGGAGGGCCCTTCGGGCGAGCAGTACTTC	CACEGEGPSGEQYF